The 27 T cell receptor beta chains listed next were all sequenced from one sample in a study of CD8+CD57+ T cells in acquired aplastic anemia. Genomic DNA, the template, was used for profiling of the TCR beta VDJ and CDR3. One entry per CDR3 protein results from TCRdb running MiXCR on the reads. The sample holds just over 400,000 distinct CDR3 sequences, 65% to 80% seen once. The sequencing input was sorted CD4+, CD8+, or CD8+CD57+ T cells (not recorded which) from PBMCs. The receptors come from a human donor in good health, serving as a control.

This clonotype has a count of ten or more. This chain joins TRBV6-2 or TRBV6-3 and TRBJ2-3, with a possible D match to TRBD2 (6 bases). The CDR3 runs 15 residues. V gave up 3 bases and J gave up 2 bases, with 12 bases separating them. Germline lookup yields CDR1 MNHEY and CDR2 SVGEGT. CDR3 DNA sequence: TGTGCCAGCAGTTATTATTCGGGGGTCACAGATACGCAGTATTTT. Its translation is CASSYYSGVTDTQYF.

As to this clonotype: Relative to the germline gene, one junction end is altered; a read error may explain this. J is TRBJ2-7 and V is TRBV15; no firm D call. This CDR3 spans 14 amino acids. CDR1 LNHNV and CDR2 YYDKDF come from the germline V gene (reference sequence). Here the CDR3 reads CATSSGVTSYEQHF. The CDR3 coding sequence is TGCGCCACCAGCAGTGGTGTCACCTCCTACGAGCAGCACTTC.

This clonotype showed up just once. This chain joins TRBV20-1 and TRBJ1-1; TRBD1 agrees at 7 bases. Trimming cost V 2 bases and J 4 bases; bases outside gene matches: 10. Per germline, CDR1 DFQATT and CDR2 SNEGSKA (reference sequence). The CDR3 consists of 15 residues. The CDR3 loop is CSARNFRDSLTEAFF. In DNA form, the CDR3 reads TGCAGTGCTAGAAACTTCCGGGACAGCCTCACTGAAGCTTTCTTT.

The chain recombines TRBV19 with TRBJ1-1; 10 bases fit TRBD1. Germline V gives CDR1 LNHDA, CDR2 SQIVND (reference sequence). The length of the CDR3 is 14 residues. V shed 9 bases and J 2 bases; nucleotides not matched to a gene: 6. The CDR3: CASKMTGGNTEAFF. In DNA form, the CDR3 reads TGTGCCAGCAAGATGACAGGGGGCAACACTGAAGCTTTCTTT.

The V gene is TRBV7-2, the J gene TRBJ2-6; 9 bases match TRBD2. CDR1 is SGHTA and CDR2 is FQGNSA in the germline V gene. This CDR3 has 17 residues. V trimming: 6 bases; J trimming: 4 bases; junction bases outside the gene matches: 10. This CDR3 is CASSVTSGGHGANVLTF. CDR3 sequence (DNA): TGTGCCAGCAGTGTGACCAGCGGGGGGCACGGGGCCAACGTCCTGACTTTC.

In regard to this clonotype: Relative to the germline gene, one junction end is altered; a read error may explain this. The rearrangement links TRBV10-3 to TRBJ2-7, with 8 bases lining up with TRBD1. CDR1 is ENHRY and CDR2 is SYGVKD in the germline V gene. The CDR3 length is 14 residues. The CDR3 region is CAISTRGQVMERYF. Written as DNA, the CDR3 is TGTGCCATCAGTACTCGGGGACAGGTTATGGAGCGGTACTTC.

CDR3 DNA: TGTGCCAGTAGACCACAGGGGAGGACCACCGAAGCTTTCTTT. Translated: CASRPQGRTTEAFF. The rearrangement uses TRBV19 and TRBJ1-1, with 7 nucleotides matching TRBD1. Germline V lookup: CDR1 LNHDA, CDR2 SQIVND (reference sequence). V lost 6 bases, J lost 8 bases, and 12 bases stayed unmatched. CDR3 length: 14 residues.

Note on this clonotype: Since the CDR3 does not end with the conserved phenylalanine or tryptophan, this likely comes from a read error. Because the CDR3's place on the DNA is in doubt, the DNA is left out and the CDR3 is given as listed by TCRdb. The CDR3: CASSALAGGQPHHFG. The genes are TRBV2 and TRBJ1-6; TRBD1, the D gene given by the table, was not confirmed from the DNA. From its first to its last residue, the CDR3 has 15 amino acids. Looked up from germline, CDR1 is SNHLY and CDR2 is FYNNEI.

The V gene is TRBV7-8, the J gene TRBJ1-2; D not certain. Germline CDR1 and CDR2: SGHVS and FQNEAQ. Trimming removed 6 bases at V and 14 bases at J, with 28 bases between. The CDR3 has 15 residues. This CDR3 is CASRGRYNSPFHFTF. The CDR3 coding sequence is TGTGCCAGCAGGGGAAGATATAATTCACCCTTCCACTTTACCTTC.

In DNA, the CDR3 is TGTGCCAGCAGCTTAGGGGTGGCCTACCGGCAGTACTTC. It codes for CASSLGVAYRQYF. The chain employs TRBV7-8 and TRBJ2-7; D uncertain. V was trimmed by 1 base and J by 9 bases, leaving 13 bases between them. Germline-derived CDR1 and CDR2 are SGHVS and FQNEAQ. This CDR3 is 13 amino acids long. Full variable domain (remainder filled in from reference TRBV7-8 and TRBJ2-7): GAGVSQSPRYKVAKRGQDVALRCDPISGHVSLFWYQQALGQGPEFLTYFQNEAQLDKSGLPSDRFFAERPEGSVSTLKIQRTQQEDSAVYLCASSLGVAYRQYFGPGTRLTVT.

Regarding this clonotype: At one end the junction does not follow the germline gene, possibly because of a read error. This chain uses TRBV7-2 with TRBJ2-7; D is ambiguous. CDR3 length: 15 residues. Germline CDR1 SGHTA, CDR2 FQGNSA. CDR3 bases: TGCGCCAGCAGCTTACTTGAGACATCTGCCTACGTGCAGTACTTC. This sequence encodes CASSLLETSAYVQYF.

This clonotype has at least ten counts. The gene calls are TRBV5-8 and TRBJ1-2; 9 nucleotides line up with TRBD1. Germline CDR1 is SGHTS and CDR2 is YDEGEE. The CDR3 length is 16 residues. With V trimmed by 6 bases and J by 4 bases, 13 bases remained unmatched. The CDR3 sequence is CASTSGTGPGSYGYTF. The CDR3 nucleotides are TGTGCCAGCACCTCGGGGACAGGGCCGGGCAGCTATGGCTACACCTTC.

J is TRBJ2-5 and V is TRBV20-1; D gene unclear. This CDR3 is built from 13 residues. The V end lost 5 bases, the J end lost 8 bases, and 18 bases lay between the germline ends. Per germline, CDR1 DFQATT and CDR2 SNEGSKA (reference sequence). The CDR3 nucleotides read TGCAGTGCTTCCCGAGACGCTGCCTACACCCAGTACTTC. It yields the protein CSASRDAAYTQYF.

With regard to this clonotype: A junction end diverges from the germline sequence, so it may reflect a read error. The rearrangement links TRBV9 to TRBJ1-2; possibly TRBD1 for D (5 bases). The CDR3 runs 15 residues. Germline V lookup: CDR1 SGDLS, CDR2 YYNGEE. The CDR3 sequence: CATSPGWSENYDYTF. The CDR3 DNA reads as TGTGCCACCAGCCCAGGGTGGTCAGAGAACTATGACTACACCTTC. Full variable domain (rest looked up from reference TRBV9 and TRBJ1-2): DSGVTQTPKHLITATGQRVTLRCSPRSGDLSVYWYQQSLDQGLQFLIQYYNGEERAKGNILERFSAQQFPDLHSELNLSSLELGDSALYFCATSPGWSENYDYTFGSGTRLTVV.

The V gene is TRBV2, the J gene TRBJ1-6, with a tentative D call TRBD1 (5 bases). V gave up 3 bases and J gave up 5 bases, with 11 bases separating them. The CDR3 is 15 amino acids. Per germline, CDR1 SNHLY and CDR2 FYNNEI. The DNA of the CDR3 is TGTGCCAGCAGTGAGTGGCAGGGTGATAATTCACCCCTCCACTTT. This encodes CASSEWQGDNSPLHF.

The genes are TRBV20-1 and TRBJ1-2, with TRBD1 as a possible D gene (5 bases). V lost 5 bases and J lost 2, with 12 bases in between. This CDR3 contains 13 residues. The germline V gene has CDR1 DFQATT and CDR2 SNEGSKA (reference sequence). Written as DNA, the CDR3 is TGCAGTGCTCATAACAGGAGGAACTATGGCTACACCTTC. It specifies CSAHNRRNYGYTF.

V gene TRBV7-2 combines with J gene TRBJ2-5; possible D gene TRBD1, 5 bases. The CDR3 contains 13 residues. Trimming took 2 bases from V and 4 from J, leaving 8 bases between them. Germline V gene lookup returns CDR1 SGHTA and CDR2 FQGNSA. The CDR3 sequence: CASSLWGGETQYF. In nucleotides, the CDR3 is TGTGCCAGCAGCTTATGGGGCGGAGAGACCCAGTACTTC. Looking up the rest from reference TRBV7-2 and TRBJ2-5 gives the full variable domain: GAGVSQSPSNKVTEKGKDVELRCDPISGHTALYWYRQSLGQGLEFLIYFQGNSAPDKSGLPSDRFSAERTGGSVSTLTIQRTQQEDSAVYLCASSLWGGETQYFGPGTRLLVL.

The chain is built from TRBV24-1 and TRBJ2-5, with D tentatively TRBD2 (7 bases). Germline lookup yields CDR1 KGHDR and CDR2 SFDVKD. V dropped 5 bases and J dropped 4 bases, with 10 bases sitting between them. This CDR3 has 13 amino acids. DNA for the CDR3: TGTGCCACCAGTGGGGGGGGCCGAGAGACCCAGTACTTC. Amino acids: CATSGGGRETQYF.

To note about this clonotype: At one boundary the junction diverges from the germline segment, which might be a read error. This chain uses TRBV5-4 with TRBJ2-3; maybe TRBD1 (5 bases). The CDR3 is made up of 13 amino acids. CDR1 and CDR2 from the germline V gene are SGHNT and YYREEE (reference sequence). CDR3 sequence: CASSSRFTGTQYF. The CDR3 nucleotides read TGTGCCAGCAGCTCCAGGTTCACAGGTACGCAGTATTTT.

On this clonotype: Likely a read error: the CDR3 ends without its conserved phenylalanine or tryptophan. The DNA is omitted, as the CDR3 cannot be located on it reliably, and the CDR3 follows TCRdb's listing. The CDR3 loop reads CASSPGGGGDGYT. The chain has TRBV7-9 and TRBJ1-1; the table's D gene call, TRBD1, was not cross checked with the DNA. Both ends counted, the CDR3 spans 13 residues. CDR1 is SEHNR and CDR2 is FQNEAQ in the germline V gene (reference sequence).

This clonotype occurred a few times. The chain couples TRBV7-2 to TRBJ2-3, with 11 bases lining up with TRBD1. V gave up 4 bases and J gave up 6 bases; unmatched junction bases: 6. This CDR3 spans 15 amino acids. The germline gives CDR1 SGHTA, CDR2 FQGNSA. The CDR3 spells CASSSGQGVGDTQYF. CDR3 nucleotide sequence: TGTGCCAGCAGCTCGGGACAGGGGGTAGGGGATACGCAGTATTTT. The full variable domain, rest sourced from reference TRBV7-2 and TRBJ2-3, is GAGVSQSPSNKVTEKGKDVELRCDPISGHTALYWYRQSLGQGLEFLIYFQGNSAPDKSGLPSDRFSAERTGGSVSTLTIQRTQQEDSAVYLCASSSGQGVGDTQYFGPGTRLTVL.

This rearrangement joins TRBV7-2 to TRBJ2-5, with D possibly being TRBD2 (7 bases). V dropped 4 bases and J dropped 2 bases, with 14 bases sitting between them. The CDR3 extends over 15 amino acids. Germline CDR1 SGHTA, CDR2 FQGNSA. CDR3: CASSWGGAWQETQYF. DNA of the CDR3: TGTGCCAGCAGCTGGGGGGGGGCTTGGCAAGAGACCCAGTACTTC.

A remark on this clonotype: Its ends do not fully match the called genes, so a read error is possible. CDR3 in DNA: TGCGCCAGCATCCAAAGGCTAGCGGGGGGGGCTGAGCAGTTCTTC. Amino acids: CASIQRLAGGAEQFF. This chain joins TRBV6-6 and TRBJ2-1; 12 nucleotides match TRBD2. The CDR3 loop spans 15 amino acids. Germline V gives CDR1 MNHNY, CDR2 SVGAGI (reference sequence).

This clonotype was counted ten times or more. The V and J genes are TRBV10-3 and TRBJ2-2; D is unclear. CDR3 length: 14 residues. Trimming shortened V by 3 bases and J by 1 base, and 6 bases separated the two germline ends. The germline V gene encodes CDR1 ENHRY and CDR2 SYGVKD. This CDR3 is CAISEAKNTGELFF. The CDR3 DNA reads TGTGCCATCAGTGAAGCAAAGAACACCGGGGAGCTGTTTTTT.

The rearrangement joins TRBV5-4 to TRBJ1-2; no clear D gene. The V gene lost 4 bases and the J gene lost 5 bases, with 18 bases spanning the gap. The germline V gene encodes CDR1 SGHNT and CDR2 YYREEE (reference sequence). CDR3 size: 15 residues. CDR3 sequence reads: CASSPEPRTPYGYTF. For the CDR3, the DNA is TGTGCCAGCAGCCCAGAACCGAGGACCCCTTATGGCTACACCTTC.

Note on this clonotype: Its ends do not fully match the called genes, so a read error is possible. V usage is TRBV7-2 and J usage is TRBJ2-7, with D perhaps TRBD2 (5 bases). The V gene's germline CDR1 is SGHTA and CDR2 FQGNSA. The CDR3 has 14 residues. CDR3 in amino acids: CASSLIGVGNTEYF. The CDR3 region has the DNA TGTGCCAGCAGCTTAATCGGGGTTGGGAACACGGAGTATTTC.

The rearrangement joins TRBV7-2 to TRBJ1-2; D remains ambiguous. V lost 7 bases and J 14 bases, leaving 29 bases between the germline ends. Germline CDR1 reads SGHTA; CDR2 reads FQGNSA. The CDR3 loop spans 15 amino acids. In DNA, the CDR3 is TGTGCCAGCAACTCATCCGGCACACAGTCGGTCGGGCAGACCTTC. Translation gives CASNSSGTQSVGQTF.